This T cell receptor (beta chain) was recovered during a study of graft-versus-host responses after intestinal transplantation. Study context: After anti-thymocyte globulin induction, recipients took tacrolimus and steroids for 3 to 4 years.

This CDR3 contains 15 residues. CDR1 SGHDT and CDR2 YYEEEE come from the germline V gene. After removal of 2 bases from V and 0 bases from J, the junction contained 2 bases not matched to a gene. On this clone itself: Its antigen remains unidentified.

Measured with immunoSEQ multiplex PCR; TCRdb has only the in-frame clones, and not every one. Of fewer than 80,000 clones listed, more than 90% are singletons. This sequence was found in a human donor who was the organ donor for an intestinal transplant. Material: unstimulated CD8+ T cells sorted from spleen or lymph node cells, obtained before transplant. The V call is TRBV5-6, the J call TRBJ1-5, with 7 bases aligning to TRBD1. In DNA, the CDR3 is TGTGCCAGCAGCTTAGGGGGCATTAGCAATCAGCCCCAGCATTTT. It codes for CASSLGGISNQPQHF.